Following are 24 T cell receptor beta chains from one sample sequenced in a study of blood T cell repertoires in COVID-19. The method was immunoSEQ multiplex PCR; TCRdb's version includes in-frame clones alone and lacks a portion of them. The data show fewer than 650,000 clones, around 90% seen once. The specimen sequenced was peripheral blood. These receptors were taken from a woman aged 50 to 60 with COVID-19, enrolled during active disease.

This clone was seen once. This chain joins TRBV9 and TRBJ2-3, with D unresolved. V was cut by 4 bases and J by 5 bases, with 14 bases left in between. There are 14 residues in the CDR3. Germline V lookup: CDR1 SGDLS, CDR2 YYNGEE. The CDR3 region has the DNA TGTGCCAGCAGCCCCCGACTCGCACTAGATACGCAGTATTTT. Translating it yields CASSPRLALDTQYF.

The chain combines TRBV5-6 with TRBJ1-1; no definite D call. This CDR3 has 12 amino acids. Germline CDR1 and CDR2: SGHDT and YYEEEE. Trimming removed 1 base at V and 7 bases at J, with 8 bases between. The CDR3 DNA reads TGTGCCAGCAGCTTGTCAGGACTTGAAGCTTTCTTT. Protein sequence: CASSLSGLEAFF.

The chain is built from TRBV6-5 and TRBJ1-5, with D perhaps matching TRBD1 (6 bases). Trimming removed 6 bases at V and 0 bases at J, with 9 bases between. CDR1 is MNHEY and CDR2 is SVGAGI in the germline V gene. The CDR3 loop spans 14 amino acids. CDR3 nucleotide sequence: TGTGCCAGCAGAGGGGGAGATAGCAATCAGCCCCAGCATTTT. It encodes CASRGGDSNQPQHF.

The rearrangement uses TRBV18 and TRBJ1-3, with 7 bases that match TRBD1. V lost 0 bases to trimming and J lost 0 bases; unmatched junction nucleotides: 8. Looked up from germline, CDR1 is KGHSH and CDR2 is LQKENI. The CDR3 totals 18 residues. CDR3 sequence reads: CASSPPPDRVRSGNTIYF. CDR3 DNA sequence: TGTGCCAGCTCACCACCGCCCGACAGGGTCCGCTCTGGAAACACCATATATTTT.

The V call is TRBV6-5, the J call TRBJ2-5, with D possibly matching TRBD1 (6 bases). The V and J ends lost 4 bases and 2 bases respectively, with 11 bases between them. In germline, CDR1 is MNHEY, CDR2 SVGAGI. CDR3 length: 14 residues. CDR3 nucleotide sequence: TGTGCCAGCAGTTCGCAGACAGGACAAGAGACCCAGTACTTC. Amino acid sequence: CASSSQTGQETQYF.

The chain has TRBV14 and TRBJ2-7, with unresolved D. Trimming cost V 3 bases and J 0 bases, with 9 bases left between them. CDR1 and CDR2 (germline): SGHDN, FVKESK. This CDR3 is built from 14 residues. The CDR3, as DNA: TGTGCCAGCAGCCAGGCCCGGGTCTCCTACGAGCAGTACTTC. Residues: CASSQARVSYEQYF.

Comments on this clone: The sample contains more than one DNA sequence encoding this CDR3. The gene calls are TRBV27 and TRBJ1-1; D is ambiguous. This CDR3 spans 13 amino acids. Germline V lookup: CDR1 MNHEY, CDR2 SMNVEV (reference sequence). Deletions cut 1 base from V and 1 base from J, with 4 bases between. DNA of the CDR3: TGTGCCAGCAGTTTATGGGCGAACACTGAAGCTTTCTTT. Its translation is CASSLWANTEAFF.

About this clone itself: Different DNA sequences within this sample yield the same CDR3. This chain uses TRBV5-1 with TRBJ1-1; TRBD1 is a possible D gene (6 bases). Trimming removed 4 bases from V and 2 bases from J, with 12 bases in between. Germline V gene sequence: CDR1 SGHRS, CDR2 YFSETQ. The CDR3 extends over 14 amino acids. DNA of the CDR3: TGCGCCAGCAGCCCTCGGACAGCCAACACTGAAGCTTTCTTT. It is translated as CASSPRTANTEAFF. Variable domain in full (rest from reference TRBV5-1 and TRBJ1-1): KAGVTQTPRYLIKTRGQQVTLSCSPISGHRSVSWYQQTPGQGLQFLFEYFSETQRNKGNFPGRFSGRQFSNSRSEMNVSTLELGDSALYLCASSPRTANTEAFFGQGTRLTVV.

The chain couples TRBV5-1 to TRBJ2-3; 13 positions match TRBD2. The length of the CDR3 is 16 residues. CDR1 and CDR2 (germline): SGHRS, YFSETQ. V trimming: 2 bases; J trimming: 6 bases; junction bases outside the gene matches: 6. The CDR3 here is CASSFLTSGGTDTQYF. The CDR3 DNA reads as TGCGCCAGCAGCTTCTTGACTAGCGGGGGGACGGATACGCAGTATTTT.

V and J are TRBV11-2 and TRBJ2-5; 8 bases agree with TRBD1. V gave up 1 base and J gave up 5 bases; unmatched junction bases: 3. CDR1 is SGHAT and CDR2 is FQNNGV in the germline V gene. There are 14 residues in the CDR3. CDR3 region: CASSLGTGLETQYF. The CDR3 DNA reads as TGTGCCAGCAGCTTAGGGACAGGGCTTGAGACCCAGTACTTC.

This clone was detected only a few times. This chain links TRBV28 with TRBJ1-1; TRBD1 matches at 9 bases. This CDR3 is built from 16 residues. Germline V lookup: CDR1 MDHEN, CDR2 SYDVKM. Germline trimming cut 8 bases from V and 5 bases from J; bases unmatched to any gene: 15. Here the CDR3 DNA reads TGTGCCAGCCCCCAAACCCGGGACAGGGTGGCGACTGAAGCTTTCTTT. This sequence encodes CASPQTRDRVATEAFF.

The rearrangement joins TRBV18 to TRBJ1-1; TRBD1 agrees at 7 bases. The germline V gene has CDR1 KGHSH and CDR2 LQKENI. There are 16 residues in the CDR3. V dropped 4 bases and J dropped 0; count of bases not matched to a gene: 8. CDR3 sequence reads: CASSLARTGLNTEAFF. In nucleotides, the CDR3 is TGTGCCAGCTCACTAGCCCGGACAGGTTTGAACACTGAAGCTTTCTTT.

The CDR3 coding sequence is TGTGCCAGTAGTATAGGTCGCGGGAATGAAAAACTGTTTTTT. This encodes CASSIGRGNEKLFF. The chain couples TRBV19 to TRBJ1-4; D is unresolved. V lost 1 base, J lost 5 bases, and 8 bases lay in between. CDR3 size: 14 residues. Per the germline V gene, CDR1 is LNHDA and CDR2 is SQIVND (reference sequence).

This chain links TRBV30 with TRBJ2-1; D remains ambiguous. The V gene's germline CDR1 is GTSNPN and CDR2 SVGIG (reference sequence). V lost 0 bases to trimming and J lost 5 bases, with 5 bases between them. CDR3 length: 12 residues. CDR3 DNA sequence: TGTGCCTGGAGTGTGCAGGACAATGAGCAGTTCTTC. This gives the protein CAWSVQDNEQFF.

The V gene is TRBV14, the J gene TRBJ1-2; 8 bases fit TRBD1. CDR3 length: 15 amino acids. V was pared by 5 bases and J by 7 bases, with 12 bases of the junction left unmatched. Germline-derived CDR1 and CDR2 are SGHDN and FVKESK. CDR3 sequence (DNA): TGTGCCAGCAGCACCACATCGACAGGGGCTCTTGGCTACACCTTC. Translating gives CASSTTSTGALGYTF.

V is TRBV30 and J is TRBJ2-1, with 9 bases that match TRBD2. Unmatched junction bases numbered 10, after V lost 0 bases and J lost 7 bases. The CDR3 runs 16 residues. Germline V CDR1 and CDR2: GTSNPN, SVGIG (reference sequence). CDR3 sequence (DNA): TGTGCCTGGAGTGTACTGGGCGGGGGGGCTGTTAATGAGCAGTTCTTC. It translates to CAWSVLGGGAVNEQFF.

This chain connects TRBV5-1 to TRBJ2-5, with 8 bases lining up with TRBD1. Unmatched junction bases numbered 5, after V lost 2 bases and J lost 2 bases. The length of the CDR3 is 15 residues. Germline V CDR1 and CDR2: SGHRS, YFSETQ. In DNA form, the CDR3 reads TGCGCCAGCAGCTTCGGACAGGGATGGCAAGAGACCCAGTACTTC. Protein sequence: CASSFGQGWQETQYF. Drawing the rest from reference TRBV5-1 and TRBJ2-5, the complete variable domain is KAGVTQTPRYLIKTRGQQVTLSCSPISGHRSVSWYQQTPGQGLQFLFEYFSETQRNKGNFPGRFSGRQFSNSRSEMNVSTLELGDSALYLCASSFGQGWQETQYFGPGTRLLVL.

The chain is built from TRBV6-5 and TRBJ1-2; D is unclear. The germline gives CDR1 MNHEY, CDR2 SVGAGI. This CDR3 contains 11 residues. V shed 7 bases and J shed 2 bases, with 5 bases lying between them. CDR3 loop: CASNMNYGYTF. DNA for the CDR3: TGTGCCAGCAACATGAACTATGGCTACACCTTC.

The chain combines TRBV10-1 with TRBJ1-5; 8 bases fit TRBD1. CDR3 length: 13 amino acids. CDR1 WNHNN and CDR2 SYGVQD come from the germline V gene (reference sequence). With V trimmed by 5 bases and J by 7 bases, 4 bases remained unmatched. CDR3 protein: CASSRQGKQPQHF. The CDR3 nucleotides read TGCGCCAGCAGTCGACAGGGGAAACAGCCCCAGCATTTT.

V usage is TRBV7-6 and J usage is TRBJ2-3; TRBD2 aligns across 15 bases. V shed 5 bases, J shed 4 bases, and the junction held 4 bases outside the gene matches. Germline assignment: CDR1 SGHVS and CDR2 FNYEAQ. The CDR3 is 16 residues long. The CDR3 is CASSPRTSGGADTQYF. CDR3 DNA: TGTGCCAGCAGCCCCCGGACTAGCGGGGGGGCAGATACGCAGTATTTT.

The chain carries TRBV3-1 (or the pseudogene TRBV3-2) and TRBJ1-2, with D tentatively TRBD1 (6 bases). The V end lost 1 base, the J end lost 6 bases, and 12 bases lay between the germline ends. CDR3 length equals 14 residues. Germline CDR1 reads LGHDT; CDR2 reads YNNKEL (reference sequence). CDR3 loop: CASSQAHRVNGYTF. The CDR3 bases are TGTGCCAGCAGCCAAGCCCACAGGGTGAATGGCTACACCTTC.

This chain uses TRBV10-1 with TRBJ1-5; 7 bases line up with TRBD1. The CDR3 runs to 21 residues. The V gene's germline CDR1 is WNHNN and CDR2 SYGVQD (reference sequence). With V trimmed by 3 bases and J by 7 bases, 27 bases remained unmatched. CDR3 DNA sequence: TGCGCCAGCAGTGAAACTACAGGGGATTTGAGAGTGGGGGAATTGGTGCAGCCCCAGCATTTT. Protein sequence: CASSETTGDLRVGELVQPQHF.

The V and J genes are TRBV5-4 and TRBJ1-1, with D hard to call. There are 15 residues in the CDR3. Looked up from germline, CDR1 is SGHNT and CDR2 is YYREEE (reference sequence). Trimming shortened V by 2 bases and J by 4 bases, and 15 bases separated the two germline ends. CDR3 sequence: CASSFVPHPSTEAFF. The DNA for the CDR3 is TGTGCCAGCAGCTTTGTGCCGCATCCGAGCACTGAAGCTTTCTTT.

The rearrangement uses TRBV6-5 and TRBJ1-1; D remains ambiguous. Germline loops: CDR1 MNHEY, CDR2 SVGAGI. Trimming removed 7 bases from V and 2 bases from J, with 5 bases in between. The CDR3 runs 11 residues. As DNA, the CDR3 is TGTGCCAGCACCTTTAACACTGAAGCTTTCTTT. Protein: CASTFNTEAFF.